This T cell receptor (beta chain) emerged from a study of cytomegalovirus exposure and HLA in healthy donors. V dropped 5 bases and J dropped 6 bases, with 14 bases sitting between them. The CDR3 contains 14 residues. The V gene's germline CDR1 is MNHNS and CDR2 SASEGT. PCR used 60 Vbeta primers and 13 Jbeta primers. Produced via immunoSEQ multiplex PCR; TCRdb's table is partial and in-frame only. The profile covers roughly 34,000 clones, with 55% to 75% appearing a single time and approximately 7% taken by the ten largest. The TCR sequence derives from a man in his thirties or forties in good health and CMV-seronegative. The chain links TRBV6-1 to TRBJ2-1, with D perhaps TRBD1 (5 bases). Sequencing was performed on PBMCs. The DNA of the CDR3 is TGTGCCAGCAGTCTATCTCAGGGTCCCAATGAGCAGTTCTTC. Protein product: CASSLSQGPNEQFF.